This T cell receptor beta chain was found in a study of blood T cell repertoires in COVID-19 (dated by TCRdb to 2018 to 2021). A note on the overall study: Samples covering the acute and convalescent phases of COVID-19 were provided by collaborators in the United States, Italy and Spain. Samples were obtained from the ongoing ImmuneRACE study (first 160 participants) and from some 1,200 subjects provided by 6 global collaborators. Nearly every sample came with metadata listing a de-identified subject ID, COVID-19 status, age in years and sex. Where available, HLA class I and class II types were taken from metadata supplied by the sample provider and were not determined by assay-based typing. The material from the prospective study consisted of cDNA or gDNA derived from T cells, B-cell-depleted T cells, or PBMCs. Deeply sampled blood TCRbeta repertoires from subjects exposed to, actively infected with, or recovered from COVID-19 were included in the dataset. A freely available public database, intended as a resource for researchers studying the immune response to SARS-CoV-2, is where the repertoires were released. General conclusions and limits of the study: Clinical and demographic metadata were provided uncurated, with the amount varying by source and participant.

The trim is 4 bases for V and 0 bases for J, with a gap of 7 bases between the germline ends. The CDR3 contains 14 residues, cysteine and phenylalanine counted. Left in the record is the CDR3 DNA by itself, 42 bases read in frame from the first base. CDR1 and CDR2, per the germline V gene, are SNHLY and FYNNEI. Concerning this clone itself: Its antigen is not yet known. Nothing much larger sits one base from this clone, and base qualities are not available.

Collaborating institutions collected whole blood in K2EDTA tubes following their own protocols. Collaborator samples were shipped for TCRbeta analysis as frozen whole blood, isolated PBMCs, or DNA extracted from either sample type. TCRbeta CDR3 regions were amplified from genomic DNA by means of the immunoSEQ Assay, a bias-controlled multiplex PCR. The study's own analysis went as follows. The number of nucleated cells in each sample was estimated from the amplification of reference gene primers within the assay. To quantify the absolute abundance of each unique TCRbeta CDR3 rearrangement, sequence reads were collapsed and filtered. Productive Simpson clonality was computed per sample as the square root of Simpson's diversity index over productive rearrangements. TCRdb provides this immuneACCESS table in a form limited to in-frame rearrangements. Some clones are lacking; in checked studies, under half of them reflect an unresolved V gene, and why the rest are absent is not known. V and J calls and clone size are copied from that table; D and trimming were computed from the DNA. Within this sample are 150,000 or so clones, with roughly 80% of them counted one time only. In total, the top ten clones hold around 35% of the sample.

Sequenced input: peripheral blood. The chain uses TRBV2 and TRBJ1-5, with no reliable assignment of the D segment. This receptor was identified in a human donor in a cohort sampled during active COVID-19. This receptor has the CDR3 CASSVEASNQPQHF. The sequence in DNA is TGTGCCAGCAGTGTAGAGGCTAGCAATCAGCCCCAGCATTTT. Outside the CDR3, residues come from the reference TRBV2 and TRBJ1-5 proteins, so the full variable domain is: EPEVTQTPSHQVTQMGQEVILRCVPISNHLYFYWYRQILGQKVEFLVSFYNNEISEKSEIFDDQFSVERPDGSNFTLKIRSTKLEDSAMYFCASSVEASNQPQHFGDGTRLSIL.